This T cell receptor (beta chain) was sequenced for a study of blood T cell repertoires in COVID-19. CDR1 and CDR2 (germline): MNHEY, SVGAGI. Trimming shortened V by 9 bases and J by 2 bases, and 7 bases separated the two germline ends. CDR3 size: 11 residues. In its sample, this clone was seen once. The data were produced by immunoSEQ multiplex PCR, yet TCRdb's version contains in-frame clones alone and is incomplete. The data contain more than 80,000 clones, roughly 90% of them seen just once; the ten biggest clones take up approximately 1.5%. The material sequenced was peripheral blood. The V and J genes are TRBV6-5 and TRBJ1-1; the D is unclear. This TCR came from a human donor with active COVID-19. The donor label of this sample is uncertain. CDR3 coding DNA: TGTGCCAGTAGGAGAAACACTGAAGCTTTCTTT. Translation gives CASRRNTEAFF.